This TCR beta chain is drawn from a study of cytomegalovirus exposure and HLA in healthy donors. V was cut by 5 bases and J by 11 bases, with 18 bases left in between. The CDR3 runs 13 residues. Germline assignment: CDR1 SGHTA and CDR2 FQGTGA. PCR amplification relied on 60 Vbeta primers (plus 13 Jbeta primers). Here immunoSEQ multiplex PCR was the method, and the copy in TCRdb shows in-frame clones only, minus some. The data hold approximately 61,000 clones, with around 75% observed a single time. The TCR sequence derives from a man aged 50 to 59 in good health and CMV-seropositive. Sequencing was performed on PBMCs. The rearrangement joins TRBV7-3 to TRBJ2-5; possibly TRBD2 for D (5 bases). The CDR3 spells CASSPTSRGQQYF. In DNA, the CDR3 is TGTGCCAGCAGCCCCACGTCCCGCGGGCAGCAGTACTTC. Variable domain in full (rest from reference TRBV7-3 and TRBJ2-5): GAGVSQTPSNKVTEKGKYVELRCDPISGHTALYWYRQSLGQGPEFLIYFQGTGAADDSGLPNDRFFAVRPEGSVSTLKIQRTERGDSAVYLCASSPTSRGQQYFGPGTRLLVL.